Below, one T cell receptor beta chain is given with its context. The sample is drawn from a study of blood T cell repertoires in COVID-19. The cohort comprised adults aged about 18 to 100 years residing in about two dozen US areas. Data came from immunoSEQ multiplex PCR; TCRdb stores just in-frame clones and leaves some out. The sample includes 300,000 to 400,000 clones, approximately 88% of them seen just once. The CDR3 contains 15 residues. Germline V gene sequence: CDR1 SEHNR, CDR2 FQNEAQ (reference sequence). V lost 5 bases and J lost 0, with 11 bases in between. The material sequenced was PBMCs or T cells enriched from blood (not recorded which). The origin of this receptor is a man in his sixties who had recovered from COVID-19. The chain is built from TRBV7-9 and TRBJ1-3, with TRBD1 as a possible D gene (5 bases). This CDR3 reads CASSPQAYSGNTIYF. The CDR3 nucleotides read TGTGCCAGCAGCCCACAGGCCTACTCTGGAAACACCATATATTTT.